The 16 T cell receptor beta chains in this list originate from one sample, sequenced in a study of T cell clonality in common variable immunodeficiency. Assay: immunoSEQ multiplex PCR; the TCRdb copy retains only in-frame clones and omits some. The sample includes some 60,000 clones, none of them occurring once. Material: peripheral blood mononuclear cells. The receptors shown here come from a person aged 18-70 years in good health.

This clone was seen many times. The sequenced fragment ends 3 residues before the CDR3 boundary, so the rest is inferred from the germline J gene. V and J are TRBV7-6 and TRBJ2-3; no firm D call. V shed 2 bases and J shed 0 bases, with 15 bases lying between them. CDR3 length: 17 amino acids. The V gene's germline CDR1 is SGHVS and CDR2 FNYEAQ. CDR3 sequence reads: CASSLKKFGFSTDTQYF. CDR3 DNA (partial): TGTGCCAGCAGCTTAAAAAAGTTTGGCTTCAGCACAGATACG.

This clone was seen ten or more times. From the germline J gene comes the end of the CDR3, since the read stops 3 residues before it. This rearrangement joins TRBV19 to TRBJ2-1; 10 positions agree with TRBD2. This CDR3 contains 14 residues. V dropped 5 bases and J dropped 8; count of bases not matched to a gene: 6. In germline, CDR1 is LNHDA, CDR2 SQIVND (reference sequence). This chain's CDR3 is CASSPSGTSDEQFF. CDR3 bases read: TGTGCCAGTAGTCCCTCCGGGACTAGCGATGAG. Full variable domain (rest looked up from reference TRBV19 and TRBJ2-1): DGGITQSPKYLFRKEGQNVTLSCEQNLNHDAMYWYRQDPGQGLRLIYYSQIVNDFQKGDIAEGYSVSREKKESFPLTVTSAQKNPTAFYLCASSPSGTSDEQFFGPGTRLTVL.

This clone was observed at least ten times. Read sequence stops 3 residues before the CDR3 end, and the germline J gene provides the missing end. The J gene is TRBJ2-7, the V gene TRBV2, with a weak D call TRBD1 (6 bases). The CDR3 contains 12 residues. V lost 7 bases and J 5 bases, leaving 12 bases between the germline ends. The germline V gene has CDR1 SNHLY and CDR2 FYNNEI. CDR3 sequence: CASTGRGNEQYF. The sequenced part of the CDR3 DNA is TGTGCCAGCACGGGCAGGGGCAACGAG.

This clone was recorded at least ten times. The CDR3 is cut off 3 residues early in the read; its end comes from the germline J gene. The rearrangement uses TRBV9 and TRBJ2-3, with 8 bases lining up with TRBD2. CDR3 length: 16 residues. J gave up 0 bases and V 0 bases, and 3 bases lay outside the gene matches. The germline V gene encodes CDR1 SGDLS and CDR2 YYNGEE. CDR3 loop: CASSVELAASTDTQYF. The sequenced part of the CDR3 DNA is TGTGCCAGCAGCGTAGAACTAGCGGCAAGCACAGATACG.

At least ten counts were recorded for this clone. The read finishes 3 residues shy of the CDR3 end, and the germline J gene is used to complete it. The chain carries TRBV20-1 and TRBJ1-4; weak D call: TRBD1 (5 bases). In germline, CDR1 is DFQATT, CDR2 SNEGSKA (reference sequence). The CDR3 consists of 13 residues. The V end was cut by 8 bases, the J end by 7 bases, with 17 bases between. CDR3 protein: CSSKAGNSEKLFF. The covered CDR3 bases are TGCAGTTCAAAGGCAGGGAATAGTGAAAAA.

This clone was seen repeatedly, ten times or more. The read stops 3 residues short of the end of the CDR3; the missing end is completed from the germline J gene. The genes are TRBV20-1 and TRBJ1-1; the D gene is possibly TRBD1 (5 bases). CDR1 is DFQATT and CDR2 is SNEGSKA in the germline V gene (reference sequence). V lost 6 bases and J 4 bases, leaving 9 bases between the germline ends. The CDR3 consists of 11 residues. CDR3 protein: CSASGGTEAFF. CDR3 DNA, as far as it was read: TGCAGTGCATCCGGGGGCACTGAA.

In its sample, this clone was seen many times. The read terminates 3 residues before the CDR3 end, so the remaining end is supplied by the germline J gene. The chain carries TRBV5-1 and TRBJ1-4; D remains ambiguous. CDR1 is SGHRS, CDR2 YFSETQ, per germline. The ends were cut back, 2 bases at V and 4 bases at J, with 6 bases in the middle. CDR3 length: 13 residues. Partial CDR3 DNA: TGCGCCAGCAGCTTAGGCCATAATGAAAAA. Encoded protein: CASSLGHNEK. The CDR3 in full is CASSLGHNEKLFF.

This clone has at least ten counts. The CDR3 is cut off 3 residues early in the read; its end comes from the germline J gene. V and J are TRBV2 and TRBJ1-1, with TRBD1 matching 7 bases. This CDR3 region has 13 residues. V trimming: 6 bases; J trimming: 1 base; junction bases outside the gene matches: 2. Germline assignment: CDR1 SNHLY and CDR2 FYNNEI. The CDR3 DNA, read in part, is TGTGCCAGCAGAGGGGACAGGAACACTGAA. Protein: CASRGDRNTE. The complete CDR3 reads CASRGDRNTEAFF.

This clone was seen many times. With the read ending 3 residues before the CDR3 end, the germline J gene is used to fill in that end. The chain carries TRBV10-3 and TRBJ1-4, with D maybe TRBD1 (6 bases). The V gene's germline CDR1 is ENHRY and CDR2 SYGVKD. This CDR3 is built from 14 residues. Trimming cost V 3 bases and J 8 bases, with 13 bases left between them. CDR3 sequence reads: CAISDVKQGEKLFF. The covered CDR3 bases are TGTGCCATCAGTGACGTGAAGCAGGGGGAAAAA.

This clone has ten or more counts. CDR3 DNA (partial): TGTGCCAGCAGCTTTTTCACTAGTCCCCAAGAGACC. It specifies CASSFFTSPQET. The entire CDR3 sequence reads CASSFFTSPQETQYF. V and J are TRBV7-2 and TRBJ2-5, with TRBD2 as a possible D gene (5 bases). The read comes to an end 3 residues before the CDR3 does, leaving the germline J gene to fill in the end. Deletions cut 3 bases from V and 1 base from J, with 12 bases between. The CDR3 length is 15 residues. The germline V gene encodes CDR1 SGHTA and CDR2 FQGNSA.

At least ten counts were recorded for this clone. Read data end 3 residues before the CDR3 end; the end is taken from the germline J gene. The chain recombines TRBV20-1 with TRBJ2-4, with D perhaps being TRBD1 or TRBD2 (5 bases each). Trimming removed 2 bases from V and 7 bases from J, with 30 bases in between. This CDR3 is built from 19 residues. Per germline, CDR1 DFQATT and CDR2 SNEGSKA (reference sequence). The CDR3 bases that were read are TGCAGTGCTAGATTAGGGGCAGGGAGATCGAGTAGGACAAAGAACATT. Translation gives CSARLGAGRSSRTKNI. The complete CDR3 protein is CSARLGAGRSSRTKNIQYF.

This clone was detected ten times or more. The read ends 3 residues shy of where the CDR3 ends; the end is completed using the germline J gene. The chain links TRBV7-6 to TRBJ2-3; perhaps TRBD1 as D (5 bases). The germline V and J ends were trimmed by 5 bases and 0 bases, with 12 bases remaining between them. The CDR3 length is 15 residues. Per the germline V gene, CDR1 is SGHVS and CDR2 is FNYEAQ. CDR3 residues: CASSRRVPSTDTQYF. CDR3 DNA, as far as it was read: TGTGCCAGCAGCCGCAGGGTTCCAAGCACAGATACG.

This clone came up many times. The missing CDR3 end, 3 residues past where the read stops, is filled in from the germline J gene. This chain links TRBV5-1 with TRBJ2-3, with 10 bases lining up with TRBD2. The CDR3 loop spans 16 amino acids. The V and J ends lost 1 base and 6 bases, in that order; junction bases with no gene match: 8. CDR1 and CDR2 (germline): SGHRS, YFSETQ. CDR3: CASSLIPSGSGDTQYF. CDR3 bases read: TGCGCCAGCAGCTTGATACCTAGCGGGAGTGGCGATACG.

This clone was counted ten times or more. In the same sample, other DNA sequences code for this CDR3. This CDR3 reads CASSPRLAYEQYF. CDR3 DNA, as far as it was read: TGTGCCAGCAGCCCAAGACTAGCCTACGAG. This chain uses TRBV7-9 with TRBJ2-7, with a possible D match to TRBD2 (6 bases). With the read ending 3 residues before the CDR3 end, the germline J gene is used to fill in that end. CDR1 and CDR2 from the germline V gene are SEHNR and FQNEAQ (reference sequence). V lost 5 bases to trimming and J lost 2 bases, with 10 bases between them. The CDR3 length is 13 residues.

There are many counts of this clone. CDR3 sequence: CASSPLTGGQSPLHF. CDR3 DNA (partial): TGTGCCAGTAGTCCCCTCACAGGGGGCCAGTCACCC. The chain has TRBV19 and TRBJ1-6, with 9 nucleotides matching TRBD1. The CDR3 end lies 3 residues beyond the end of the read and is filled in from the germline J gene. The germline gives CDR1 LNHDA, CDR2 SQIVND (reference sequence). This CDR3 has 15 amino acids. J gave up 10 bases and V 5 bases, and 9 bases lay outside the gene matches.

Concerning this clone: The CDR3 extends 3 residues past the end of the read, so its final part is completed from the germline J gene. This chain links TRBV10-2 with TRBJ1-2; 7 bases fit TRBD1. From germline, CDR1 is WSHSY and CDR2 SAAADI. The CDR3 extends over 14 amino acids. Partial CDR3 DNA: TGCGCCAGCAGTGAGAGCCGACAGGGTTGGGGC. It translates to CASSESRQGWG. The whole CDR3 sequence reads CASSESRQGWGYTF.